The 7 T cell receptor beta chains below all came from one sample that was sequenced in a study of Graves' ophthalmopathy and Graves' hyperthyroidism. TCR beta CDR3 regions were amplified from RNA transcripts. Second-round multiplex PCR followed a first-round RT-PCR using HTBI primers. TCRdb reanalysed the multiplex PCR reads using MiXCR and keeps one entry per CDR3 protein. This sample has 260,000 or so distinct CDR3 sequences, with around 45% found just once. The sample consisted of peripheral blood. All receptors come from an adult man with Graves' ophthalmopathy.

The chain joins TRBV24-1 to TRBJ2-2; D ambiguous. The CDR3 runs to 15 residues. Germline assignment: CDR1 KGHDR and CDR2 SFDVKD. Trimming pared 4 bases from V and 2 bases from J, leaving 10 bases between. The CDR3 sequence is CATSDPSRNTGELFF. The CDR3 coding sequence is TGTGCCACCAGTGACCCGTCTCGAAACACCGGGGAGCTGTTTTTT.

The chain uses TRBV19 and TRBJ1-1, with D possibly matching TRBD1 (6 bases). The CDR3 has 15 residues. V was trimmed by 7 bases and J by 1 base, leaving 16 bases between them. Germline-derived CDR1 and CDR2 are LNHDA and SQIVND (reference sequence). The CDR3: CASTIGGPSNTEAFF. Written as DNA, the CDR3 is TGTGCCAGTACCATAGGGGGTCCATCGAACACTGAAGCTTTCTTT.

Worth noting for this clonotype: A much larger clone lies one base from this, so it may be a read error. The rearrangement uses TRBV7-3 and TRBJ1-3, with 7 bases aligning to TRBD1. The germline V gene encodes CDR1 SGHTA and CDR2 FQGTGA. The CDR3 totals 13 residues. CDR3 protein: CASSSNRGNTMYF. The CDR3 region has the DNA TGTGCCAGCAGCTCGAACAGGGGTAACACCATGTATTTT.

On this clonotype: A read error may explain this, as a much larger clone is one base away. The chain joins TRBV10-2 to TRBJ2-7; unclear D gene. The germline V and J ends were trimmed by 6 bases and 7 bases, with 10 bases remaining between them. The CDR3 contains 11 residues. From germline, CDR1 is WSHSY and CDR2 SAAADI. This chain's CDR3 is CASRFEMEQYF. CDR3 coding DNA: TGCGCCAGCAGATTTGAGATGGAGCAGTACTTC.

The J gene is TRBJ2-7, the V gene TRBV7-2; TRBD1 is a possible D gene (5 bases). This CDR3 comprises 16 residues. V was trimmed by 5 bases and J by 4 bases, leaving 21 bases between them. Germline V gene sequence: CDR1 SGHTA, CDR2 FQGNSA. This CDR3 reads CASSRQNRQGSYEQYF. The CDR3 region has the DNA TGTGCCAGCAGCCGCCAGAATCGTCAGGGCAGTTACGAGCAGTACTTC.

The chain couples TRBV7-9 to TRBJ2-5; the D gene is possibly TRBD1 (6 bases). Near its end, the DNA agrees better with TRBJ2-1, so the J call may be wrong. Germline CDR1 reads SEHNR; CDR2 reads FQNEAQ (reference sequence). The CDR3 sequence is 13 residues long. The CDR3 DNA follows: TGTGCCAGCAGCTCAAGACAGGCCAATGAGCAGTTCTTC. Protein sequence: CASSSRQANEQFF.

V is TRBV29-1 and J is TRBJ2-2; 11 bases match TRBD2. With 3 bases clipped from V and 4 bases from J, the junction kept 1 base outside the gene matches. This CDR3 has 14 residues. Germline assignment: CDR1 SQVTM and CDR2 ANQGSEA. The CDR3: CSVETSGATGELFF. The CDR3 DNA sequence: TGCAGCGTTGAGACTAGCGGGGCCACCGGGGAGCTGTTTTTT.